One TCR beta chain is described in this entry. This CDR3 is built from 17 residues. V lost 0 bases and J lost 11; bases outside the gene matches: 12. Germline CDR1 MNHNY, CDR2 SVGAGI (reference sequence). Amplified TCR beta CDR3 regions came from RNA transcripts. Researchers ran a first-round RT-PCR on the TCR CDR3 using the HTBI primer set. TCRdb passed the multiplex PCR reads through MiXCR, listing each CDR3 protein once. This repertoire shows just under 750,000 distinct CDR3 sequences, approximately 40% found once; its top ten account for around 31%. The sample is drawn from a study of T cells in Graves' hyperthyroidism and ophthalmopathy.

The TCR originated in a woman aged 40 to 50 with Graves' hyperthyroidism. Sequencing input: blood. The chain is built from TRBV6-6 and TRBJ1-4; 10 positions agree with TRBD1. The CDR3 DNA reads TGTGCCAGCAGTTACTCGAGGGACAGGGGAGGATTGGGGAAACTGTTTTTT. Protein: CASSYSRDRGGLGKLFF.